Listed below are T cell receptor beta chains from one sample, sequenced in a study of blood T cell repertoires in COVID-19. Generated by immunoSEQ multiplex PCR, the TCRdb table keeps only in-frame clones and is missing some. The sample holds 70,000 to 95,000 clones, around 88% seen once. The specimen sequenced was peripheral blood. The receptors were gathered from a woman over 75 with acute or convalescent COVID-19. Both conserved end residues are part of each CDR3. Each record gives: J gene, V gene, D gene, clone size, CDR3 DNA, CDR3 protein. The D gene is left open where the match is weak. Size tells how often a clone was seen (once, few, many) or the class of an expanded clone, and some rows leave it out.

j_gene: TRBJ1-1; v_gene: TRBV9; d_gene: TRBD1; abundance: -; CDR3nt: TGTGCCAGCAGCGTAGTTGGGACAGGGGGTTCGACTTTCTTT; CDR3aa: CASSVVGTGGSTFF
j_gene: TRBJ2-7; v_gene: TRBV6-5; d_gene: -; abundance: -; CDR3nt: TGTGCCAGCAGTCCCGCGGGGGCGAATCTCTACGAGCAGTACTTC; CDR3aa: CASSPAGANLYEQYF
j_gene: TRBJ2-5; v_gene: TRBV2; d_gene: -; abundance: -; CDR3nt: TGTGCCAGCATGGGACTGAATGGTGAGACCCAGTACTTC; CDR3aa: CASMGLNGETQYF
j_gene: TRBJ2-7; v_gene: TRBV6-6; d_gene: TRBD1; abundance: -; CDR3nt: TGTGCCAGCAGTCGGGACAGGGCCTACGAGCAGTACTTC; CDR3aa: CASSRDRAYEQYF
j_gene: TRBJ2-5; v_gene: TRBV3-1/TRBV3-2; d_gene: TRBD2; abundance: -; CDR3nt: TGTGCCAGCAGCGCCCCTCTGGGACTAGCAGAGACCCAGTACTTC; CDR3aa: CASSAPLGLAETQYF
j_gene: TRBJ2-3; v_gene: TRBV5-1; d_gene: TRBD2; abundance: -; CDR3nt: TGCGCCAGCAGCTTGGACGAGCGGGACTCAGATACGCAGTATTTT; CDR3aa: CASSLDERDSDTQYF
j_gene: TRBJ2-7; v_gene: TRBV10-3; d_gene: TRBD2; abundance: once; CDR3nt: TGTGCCATCAGTGAGTCTCGGCCTAGCGGTCCCTTCCCCATCTACGAGCAGTACTTC; CDR3aa: CAISESRPSGPFPIYEQYF
j_gene: TRBJ1-5; v_gene: TRBV30; d_gene: -; abundance: -; CDR3nt: TGTGCCTGGAGTAAGGGGGAGGGACAACTGCCCCAGCATTTT; CDR3aa: CAWSKGEGQLPQHF
j_gene: TRBJ2-1; v_gene: TRBV9; d_gene: TRBD2; abundance: few; CDR3nt: TGTGCCAGCACCAGGCGAGCGGGAGGGAACAATGAGCAGTTCTTC; CDR3aa: CASTRRAGGNNEQFF
j_gene: TRBJ2-2; v_gene: TRBV7-7; d_gene: -; abundance: -; CDR3nt: TGTGCTAGCAGCCCGATACAAGACGGGGAGCTGTTTTTT; CDR3aa: CASSPIQDGELFF
j_gene: TRBJ2-2; v_gene: TRBV7-3; d_gene: -; abundance: -; CDR3nt: TGTGCCAGCAGCTGGACTCGGAACACCGGGGAGCTGTTTTTT; CDR3aa: CASSWTRNTGELFF
j_gene: TRBJ1-2; v_gene: TRBV20-1; d_gene: -; abundance: once; CDR3nt: TGCAGTGCTGCTCAGGCAGGCGGCTACACCTTC; CDR3aa: CSAAQAGGYTF
j_gene: TRBJ1-2; v_gene: TRBV28; d_gene: -; abundance: -; CDR3nt: TGTGCCAGCAGTTTAAGGAGGTATGGCTACACCTTC; CDR3aa: CASSLRRYGYTF
j_gene: TRBJ2-1; v_gene: TRBV25-1; d_gene: -; abundance: few; CDR3nt: TGTGCCAGCAGTGATCCCACTCGGGGTTTCAATGAGCAGTTCTTC; CDR3aa: CASSDPTRGFNEQFF
j_gene: TRBJ1-5; v_gene: TRBV6-2/TRBV6-3; d_gene: TRBD1; abundance: -; CDR3nt: TGTGCCAGCAGTCCAAGACAGGGAGGTCAGCCCCAGCATTTT; CDR3aa: CASSPRQGGQPQHF
j_gene: TRBJ2-1; v_gene: TRBV19; d_gene: TRBD2; abundance: -; CDR3nt: TGTGCCAGTAGTATCGTGAGCGGGACTAGCCTCATTTTGGTCTTC; CDR3aa: CASSIVSGTSLILVF
j_gene: TRBJ1-2; v_gene: TRBV5-8; d_gene: TRBD1; abundance: few; CDR3nt: TGTGCCAGCAGCGGAGGACAGGTCCCATATGGCTACACCTTC; CDR3aa: CASSGGQVPYGYTF
j_gene: TRBJ2-2; v_gene: TRBV11-3; d_gene: -; abundance: -; CDR3nt: TGTGCCAGCAGCTCCTCCACCGGGGAGCTGTTTTTT; CDR3aa: CASSSSTGELFF
j_gene: TRBJ2-5; v_gene: TRBV3-1/TRBV3-2; d_gene: TRBD2; abundance: -; CDR3nt: TGTGCCAGCAGCTTATACACCGGGACTACCGAGACCCAGTACTTC; CDR3aa: CASSLYTGTTETQYF
j_gene: TRBJ2-5; v_gene: TRBV5-1; d_gene: TRBD2; abundance: once; CDR3nt: TGCGCCAGCAGCTTGGCCGTGGGACTAGCGGGAGAGGACCAGTACTTC; CDR3aa: CASSLAVGLAGEDQYF
j_gene: TRBJ2-1; v_gene: TRBV7-6; d_gene: -; abundance: once; CDR3nt: TGTGCCAGCAGCGTAGGAGGGGGGGCGACCAATGAGCAGTTCTTC; CDR3aa: CASSVGGGATNEQFF
j_gene: TRBJ2-1; v_gene: TRBV5-1; d_gene: TRBD2; abundance: -; CDR3nt: TGCGCCAGCAGCACCACCGGACTAGCGGGACTCAATGAGCAGTTCTTC; CDR3aa: CASSTTGLAGLNEQFF
j_gene: TRBJ1-2; v_gene: TRBV7-9; d_gene: TRBD1; abundance: -; CDR3nt: TGTGCCAGCAGCTTAGGGACAGGGATTAACTATGGCTACACCTTC; CDR3aa: CASSLGTGINYGYTF
j_gene: TRBJ1-1; v_gene: TRBV7-3; d_gene: -; abundance: -; CDR3nt: TGTGCCAGCAGCTCCGACGAGGGGGCTGAAGCTTTCTTT; CDR3aa: CASSSDEGAEAFF
j_gene: TRBJ1-1; v_gene: TRBV30; d_gene: -; abundance: -; CDR3nt: TGTGCCTGGAAGTACAGACATACCTTCGGCGCTGAAGCTTTCTTT; CDR3aa: CAWKYRHTFGAEAFF
j_gene: TRBJ1-2; v_gene: TRBV30; d_gene: TRBD1; abundance: -; CDR3nt: TGTGCCTTACGAGGGACAGGGGGCAACTATGGCTACACCTTC; CDR3aa: CALRGTGGNYGYTF
j_gene: TRBJ1-1; v_gene: TRBV11-1; d_gene: -; abundance: -; CDR3nt: TGTGCCAGCAGCTTAAGAGGGGGAAACACTGAAGCTTTCTTT; CDR3aa: CASSLRGGNTEAFF
j_gene: TRBJ2-7; v_gene: TRBV27; d_gene: TRBD2; abundance: -; CDR3nt: TGTGCCAGCAGTTTATCCTCCCTAGCGGGAGCCGAGCAGTACTTC; CDR3aa: CASSLSSLAGAEQYF
j_gene: TRBJ2-5; v_gene: TRBV2; d_gene: -; abundance: -; CDR3nt: TGTGCCAGCAGTTCGGACTCGGGGGAGACCCAGTACTTC; CDR3aa: CASSSDSGETQYF
j_gene: TRBJ2-7; v_gene: TRBV18; d_gene: TRBD1; abundance: -; CDR3nt: TGTGCCAGCTCACCGCCAGGGACAGGGGGGGAGCAGTACTTC; CDR3aa: CASSPPGTGGEQYF
j_gene: TRBJ1-5; v_gene: TRBV30; d_gene: -; abundance: few; CDR3nt: TGTGCCTGGAGTGGGCAGGGTAGTCAGCCCCAGCATTTT; CDR3aa: CAWSGQGSQPQHF